This is a list of T cell receptor beta chains from one sample in a study of response to subunit inactivated influenza vaccine. From the RT-PCR reads, TCRdb called clonotypes with MiXCR, one entry per CDR3 protein. The data show approximately 480,000 distinct CDR3 sequences, over 9.5% seen once. The input for sequencing was PBMCs from blood, taken 35 to 45 days after vaccination. Receptor source: a middle-aged man who received an inactivated influenza vaccine. Each CDR3 is given with its conserved first and last residue. The D gene is left open where the match is weak. Clone size, where shown, is once, few, many, or a class for clones that have expanded.

clone_size: many; v_call: TRBV5-1; j_call: TRBJ1-2; d_call: TRBD1; cdr3_aa: CASSFPPTTGGGYTF; cdr3_nt: TGCGCCAGCAGCTTCCCACCTACGACAGGGGGTGGCTACACCTTC
clone_size: many; v_call: TRBV7-2; j_call: TRBJ2-1; d_call: -; cdr3_aa: CATSIQSSGAYNEQFF; cdr3_nt: TGTGCCACCTCGATTCAATCATCAGGGGCCTACAATGAGCAGTTCTTC
clone_size: -; v_call: TRBV6-5; j_call: TRBJ1-4; d_call: -; cdr3_aa: CASSYSQFTNEKLFF; cdr3_nt: TGTGCCAGCAGTTACTCGCAGTTCACTAATGAAAAACTGTTTTTT
clone_size: few; v_call: TRBV29-1; j_call: TRBJ1-2; d_call: -; cdr3_aa: CSVDRYGYTF; cdr3_nt: TGCAGCGTTGACAGATATGGCTACACCTTC
clone_size: few; v_call: TRBV2; j_call: TRBJ2-7; d_call: TRBD2; cdr3_aa: CASSEGFSGDEQYF; cdr3_nt: TGTGCCAGCAGTGAAGGTTTTAGCGGGGACGAGCAGTACTTC
clone_size: few; v_call: TRBV2; j_call: TRBJ2-1; d_call: TRBD2; cdr3_aa: CASSATSGGLNEQFF; cdr3_nt: TGTGCCAGCAGTGCTACTAGCGGGGGGCTCAATGAGCAGTTCTTC
clone_size: few; v_call: TRBV20-1; j_call: TRBJ1-2; d_call: -; cdr3_aa: CSARRNNRDGYTF; cdr3_nt: TGCAGTGCTAGAAGGAACAACAGGGACGGCTACACCTTC
clone_size: -; v_call: TRBV14; j_call: TRBJ2-6; d_call: TRBD1; cdr3_aa: CASSQARQGAGANVLTF; cdr3_nt: TGTGCCAGCAGCCAAGCGAGACAGGGTGCCGGGGCCAACGTCCTGACTTTC
clone_size: many; v_call: TRBV12-3/TRBV12-4; j_call: TRBJ2-7; d_call: -; cdr3_aa: CASTTGSSYEQYF; cdr3_nt: TGTGCCAGCACTACCGGGTCATCCTACGAGCAGTACTTC
clone_size: -; v_call: TRBV20-1; j_call: TRBJ2-1; d_call: TRBD1; cdr3_aa: CSARATTGGKGRGLYNEQFF; cdr3_nt: TGCAGTGCTAGAGCCACGACAGGGGGTAAGGGGAGGGGCCTCTACAATGAGCAGTTCTTC
clone_size: -; v_call: TRBV7-7; j_call: TRBJ2-5; d_call: TRBD2; cdr3_aa: CASSPGSGGAGFETQYF; cdr3_nt: TGTGCTAGCAGCCCCGGCAGCGGGGGGGCCGGTTTCGAGACCCAGTACTTC
clone_size: few; v_call: TRBV5-1; j_call: TRBJ2-2; d_call: -; cdr3_aa: CASSPGGGQGTGELFF; cdr3_nt: TGCGCCAGCAGCCCCGGCGGAGGGCAAGGAACCGGGGAGCTGTTTTTT
clone_size: -; v_call: TRBV20-1; j_call: TRBJ1-2; d_call: -; cdr3_aa: CSVTRPGTNYGYTF; cdr3_nt: TGCAGTGTCACTCGACCGGGAACTAACTATGGCTACACCTTC
clone_size: -; v_call: TRBV6-2/TRBV6-3; j_call: TRBJ2-1; d_call: -; cdr3_aa: CASLRTANEQFF; cdr3_nt: TGTGCCAGCCTACGGACAGCGAATGAGCAGTTCTTC
clone_size: few; v_call: TRBV10-3; j_call: TRBJ2-3; d_call: TRBD2; cdr3_aa: CAIKIAGETDTQYF; cdr3_nt: TGTGCCATCAAAATAGCGGGAGAGACAGATACGCAGTATTTT
clone_size: -; v_call: TRBV20-1; j_call: TRBJ2-7; d_call: -; cdr3_aa: CSARRTDSSYEQYF; cdr3_nt: TGCAGTGCTAGAAGGACGGATAGCTCCTACGAGCAGTACTTC
clone_size: few; v_call: TRBV7-9; j_call: TRBJ2-7; d_call: TRBD2; cdr3_aa: CASSLGGLATYEQYF; cdr3_nt: TGTGCCAGCAGCTTAGGGGGACTAGCGACCTACGAGCAGTACTTC
clone_size: -; v_call: TRBV2; j_call: TRBJ2-7; d_call: TRBD2; cdr3_aa: CASTLAGGYEQYF; cdr3_nt: TGTGCCAGCACCTTAGCGGGAGGGTACGAGCAGTACTTC
clone_size: many; v_call: TRBV7-2; j_call: TRBJ2-3; d_call: -; cdr3_aa: CASSPADPPDTQYF; cdr3_nt: TGTGCCAGCAGCCCAGCGGACCCCCCAGATACGCAGTATTTT
clone_size: many; v_call: TRBV12-3/TRBV12-4; j_call: TRBJ2-7; d_call: TRBD1; cdr3_aa: CASSLRMGQGPYEQYF; cdr3_nt: TGTGCCAGCAGTTTAAGAATGGGACAGGGTCCCTACGAGCAGTACTTC
clone_size: few; v_call: TRBV12-3/TRBV12-4; j_call: TRBJ2-7; d_call: -; cdr3_aa: CASRTGTQGYEQYF; cdr3_nt: TGTGCCAGCAGGACCGGGACACAAGGCTACGAGCAGTACTTC
clone_size: many; v_call: TRBV29-1; j_call: TRBJ2-2; d_call: -; cdr3_aa: CSVEEGAGVTGELFF; cdr3_nt: TGCAGCGTTGAAGAGGGGGCAGGTGTCACCGGGGAGCTGTTTTTT
clone_size: few; v_call: TRBV11-2; j_call: TRBJ2-1; d_call: TRBD1; cdr3_aa: CASSWRRGQGRNEQFF; cdr3_nt: TGTGCCAGCAGCTGGAGAAGGGGACAGGGACGGAATGAGCAGTTCTTC
clone_size: many; v_call: TRBV5-1; j_call: TRBJ1-1; d_call: -; cdr3_aa: CASSDGGLNTEAFF; cdr3_nt: TGCGCCAGCAGCGATGGTGGATTGAACACTGAAGCTTTCTTT
clone_size: -; v_call: TRBV12-3/TRBV12-4; j_call: TRBJ2-1; d_call: -; cdr3_aa: CASSPSPGAQRQFF; cdr3_nt: TGTGCCAGCAGTCCCTCCCCCGGTGCGCAGAGGCAGTTCTTC
clone_size: few; v_call: TRBV12-3/TRBV12-4; j_call: TRBJ2-1; d_call: -; cdr3_aa: CASLQGSSISGEQFF; cdr3_nt: TGTGCCAGCCTACAGGGAAGTTCTATCTCGGGTGAGCAGTTCTTC
clone_size: -; v_call: TRBV28; j_call: TRBJ2-1; d_call: -; cdr3_aa: CASSLRGIGYNEQFF; cdr3_nt: TGTGCCAGCAGTTTACGCGGGATTGGCTACAATGAGCAGTTCTTC
clone_size: -; v_call: TRBV20-1; j_call: TRBJ2-3; d_call: -; cdr3_aa: CSARPHGVLTDTQYF; cdr3_nt: TGCAGTGCTAGACCCCACGGGGTATTGACAGATACGCAGTATTTT
clone_size: -; v_call: TRBV18; j_call: TRBJ2-1; d_call: -; cdr3_aa: CASSPPGSGLYNEQFF; cdr3_nt: TGTGCCAGCTCACCACCAGGAAGCGGACTCTACAATGAGCAGTTCTTC
clone_size: -; v_call: TRBV28; j_call: TRBJ1-6; d_call: -; cdr3_aa: CASSSPATSPLHF; cdr3_nt: TGTGCCAGCAGTTCGCCGGCGACATCACCCCTCCACTTT
clone_size: -; v_call: TRBV7-9; j_call: TRBJ2-1; d_call: -; cdr3_aa: CASSLSGTNEQFF; cdr3_nt: TGTGCCAGCAGCTTATCCGGGACCAATGAGCAGTTCTTC
clone_size: -; v_call: TRBV7-9; j_call: TRBJ2-7; d_call: -; cdr3_aa: CASSPGWDYEQYF; cdr3_nt: TGTGCCAGCAGCCCCGGATGGGACTACGAGCAGTACTTC
clone_size: few; v_call: TRBV5-1; j_call: TRBJ2-7; d_call: -; cdr3_aa: CASSLSGLSSYEQYF; cdr3_nt: TGCGCCAGCAGCTTGTCCGGTCTATCCTCCTACGAGCAGTACTTC
clone_size: few; v_call: TRBV5-1; j_call: TRBJ2-5; d_call: TRBD1; cdr3_aa: CASSLAGTGRETQYF; cdr3_nt: TGCGCCAGCAGCTTGGCCGGGACAGGACGAGAGACCCAGTACTTC
clone_size: -; v_call: TRBV4-2; j_call: TRBJ2-1; d_call: TRBD2; cdr3_aa: CASSQGSSGRPYEQFF; cdr3_nt: TGTGCCAGCAGCCAAGGGAGTAGCGGGAGGCCCTATGAGCAGTTCTTC
clone_size: many; v_call: TRBV12-3/TRBV12-4; j_call: TRBJ2-7; d_call: TRBD2; cdr3_aa: CASKEGLAGPSSYEQYF; cdr3_nt: TGTGCCAGCAAAGAAGGACTAGCGGGGCCTAGCTCCTACGAGCAGTACTTC
clone_size: many; v_call: TRBV20-1; j_call: TRBJ2-3; d_call: -; cdr3_aa: CSARGGANTQYF; cdr3_nt: TGCAGCGCGAGGGGGGGAGCCAATACGCAGTATTTT
clone_size: -; v_call: TRBV20-1; j_call: TRBJ2-2; d_call: TRBD1; cdr3_aa: CSAMGQFNTGELFF; cdr3_nt: TGCAGTGCTATGGGACAGTTCAACACCGGGGAGCTGTTTTTT
clone_size: -; v_call: TRBV11-2; j_call: TRBJ2-2; d_call: TRBD1; cdr3_aa: CASRRPGQGATGELFF; cdr3_nt: TGTGCCAGCAGACGCCCGGGACAGGGGGCCACCGGGGAGCTGTTTTTT
clone_size: many; v_call: TRBV12-3/TRBV12-4; j_call: TRBJ2-7; d_call: -; cdr3_aa: CASSQSDSYYEQYF; cdr3_nt: TGTGCCAGCAGTCAATCGGACAGCTATTACGAGCAGTACTTC
clone_size: many; v_call: TRBV20-1; j_call: TRBJ2-7; d_call: TRBD1; cdr3_aa: CSAERGLTYEQYF; cdr3_nt: TGCAGTGCTGAGAGGGGGCTGACCTACGAGCAGTACTTC
clone_size: -; v_call: TRBV4-3; j_call: TRBJ2-3; d_call: TRBD2; cdr3_aa: CASSVLAGPTQYF; cdr3_nt: TGCGCCAGCAGCGTTCTAGCGGGACCAACGCAGTATTTT
clone_size: many; v_call: TRBV10-3; j_call: TRBJ2-1; d_call: -; cdr3_aa: CAISGDDGRVGNEQFF; cdr3_nt: TGTGCCATCAGTGGGGACGACGGGAGAGTGGGCAATGAGCAGTTCTTC
clone_size: once; v_call: TRBV7-2; j_call: TRBJ2-7; d_call: -; cdr3_aa: CASSSPTAGLNYEQYF; cdr3_nt: TGTGCCAGCAGCTCCCCGACCGCAGGGTTAAACTACGAGCAGTACTTC
clone_size: many; v_call: TRBV20-1; j_call: TRBJ1-5; d_call: TRBD1; cdr3_aa: CSAHRGSNQPQHF; cdr3_nt: TGCAGTGCTCACAGGGGGAGTAATCAGCCCCAGCATTTT
clone_size: few; v_call: TRBV20-1; j_call: TRBJ1-2; d_call: -; cdr3_aa: CSASDSDGYTF; cdr3_nt: TGCAGTGCCTCGGACAGCGATGGCTACACCTTC